These 30 T cell receptor beta chains were sequenced from one sample in a study of T cells in Graves' hyperthyroidism and ophthalmopathy. The investigators amplified TCR beta CDR3 regions from RNA transcripts. HTBI primers were the set used in a first-round RT-PCR of the TCR CDR3. Via MiXCR, TCRdb re-called the multiplex PCR reads, giving one row per CDR3 protein. The table has about 720,000 distinct CDR3 sequences, around 20% seen once. The material sequenced was blood. Receptor source: a woman aged 50 to 60 with Graves' hyperthyroidism that later progressed to Graves' ophthalmopathy.

This clonotype was found many times. The chain uses TRBV6-1 and TRBJ1-2; D possibly corresponds to TRBD1 (6 bases). Between the trimmed V and J ends, which lost 5 bases and 3 bases, there was a span of 16 bases. This CDR3 comprises 15 residues. The germline gives CDR1 MNHNS, CDR2 SASEGT. CDR3 in amino acids: CASSPTGTHYYGYTF. CDR3 sequence (DNA): TGTGCCAGCAGTCCTACCGGGACACACTACTATGGCTACACCTTC.

This clonotype was counted between two and nine times. The chain is built from TRBV4-1 and TRBJ1-4; D is undetermined. Germline CDR1 reads MGHRA; CDR2 reads YSYEKL. The length of the CDR3 is 12 residues. With 1 base removed from V and 6 bases from J, the gap between germline ends came to 3 bases. CDR3 protein: CASSQAYEKLFF. In nucleotides, the CDR3 is TGCGCCAGCAGCCAAGCGTATGAAAAACTGTTTTTT.

This clonotype was counted ten times or more. The chain joins TRBV12-3 or TRBV12-4 to TRBJ2-3; TRBD2 matches at 14 bases. V trimming: 3 bases; J trimming: 5 bases; junction bases outside the gene matches: 4. This CDR3 spans 16 amino acids. The CDR3 protein is CASSFWTSGGIDTQYF. CDR3 bases: TGTGCCAGCAGTTTTTGGACTAGCGGGGGGATAGATACGCAGTATTTT.

This clonotype showed up many times. The rearrangement joins TRBV6-2 or TRBV6-3 to TRBJ1-1, with unresolved D. V dropped 0 bases and J dropped 0 bases, with 14 bases sitting between them. Germline lookup yields CDR1 MNHEY and CDR2 SVGEGT. The CDR3 totals 17 residues. CDR3 sequence (DNA): TGTGCCAGCAGTTACTCAACAAGGACCCTGATGAACACTGAAGCTTTCTTT. Its translation is CASSYSTRTLMNTEAFF.

The chain links TRBV19 to TRBJ2-1, with D possibly being TRBD1 or TRBD2 (6 bases each). The CDR3 runs to 16 residues. V lost 5 bases to trimming and J lost 6 bases, with 20 bases between them. Germline V gene sequence: CDR1 LNHDA, CDR2 SQIVND (reference sequence). CDR3 nucleotides: TGTGCCAGTAGTCATCCCGAGAGGGGGGCCGCCAATGAGCAGTTCTTC. It translates to CASSHPERGAANEQFF.

This clonotype appeared a few times. The rearrangement joins TRBV19 to TRBJ2-7; possible D gene TRBD2, 5 bases. The CDR3 spans 13 residues. V gave up 4 bases and J gave up 3 bases, with 10 bases separating them. The germline V gene has CDR1 LNHDA and CDR2 SQIVND (reference sequence). CDR3 nucleotides: TGTGCCAGTAGTAGAAGGAGGTACTACGAGCAGTACTTC. Encoded protein: CASSRRRYYEQYF.

This clonotype was counted a few times. The chain employs TRBV6-1 and TRBJ2-6; D is unclear. The CDR3 has 15 amino acids. V lost 5 bases and J lost 0, with 8 bases in between. Germline V gives CDR1 MNHNS, CDR2 SASEGT. The CDR3 spells CASSPTFSGANVLTF. CDR3 sequence (DNA): TGTGCCAGCAGTCCCACCTTCTCTGGGGCCAACGTCCTGACTTTC.

This clonotype was counted ten times or more. The chain links TRBV2 to TRBJ1-3; unclear D gene. Trimming cost V 7 bases and J 0 bases, with 4 bases left between them. The germline V gene encodes CDR1 SNHLY and CDR2 FYNNEI. CDR3 length: 12 amino acids. This chain's CDR3 is CASTGSGNTIYF. CDR3 nucleotide sequence: TGTGCCAGCACAGGCTCTGGAAACACCATATATTTT.

V gene TRBV19 combines with J gene TRBJ2-6; D ambiguous. This CDR3 has 16 amino acids. Trimming removed 6 bases at V and 0 bases at J, with 12 bases between. CDR1 and CDR2 from the germline V gene are LNHDA and SQIVND (reference sequence). The CDR3: CASSPARISGANVLTF. CDR3 bases: TGTGCCAGTAGCCCTGCGCGGATCTCTGGGGCCAACGTCCTGACTTTC. The complete variable domain, with remaining parts taken from reference TRBV19 and TRBJ2-6, reads DGGITQSPKYLFRKEGQNVTLSCEQNLNHDAMYWYRQDPGQGLRLIYYSQIVNDFQKGDIAEGYSVSREKKESFPLTVTSAQKNPTAFYLCASSPARISGANVLTFGAGSRLTVL.

The gene calls are TRBV7-2 and TRBJ2-5, with D possibly matching TRBD1 (6 bases). Looked up from germline, CDR1 is SGHTA and CDR2 is FQGNSA. This CDR3 has 15 amino acids. Deletions cut 5 bases from V and 2 bases from J, with 15 bases between. CDR3 bases: TGTGCCAGCAGCCGTGGGACAAACAAACAAGAGACCCAGTACTTC. This encodes CASSRGTNKQETQYF.

The chain couples TRBV30 to TRBJ1-6; TRBD1 matches at 9 bases. The V gene's germline CDR1 is GTSNPN and CDR2 SVGIG (reference sequence). V dropped 2 bases and J dropped 6; count of bases not matched to a gene: 5. This CDR3 contains 15 residues. CDR3 residues: CAWSLTGQGNSPLHF. The CDR3 nucleotides read TGTGCCTGGAGTCTTACGGGACAGGGTAATTCACCCCTCCACTTT.

This clonotype was seen many times. The chain joins TRBV27 to TRBJ2-1; 12 bases align to TRBD1. The CDR3 has 15 amino acids. CDR1 is MNHEY, CDR2 SMNVEV, per germline (reference sequence). V gave up 3 bases and J gave up 7 bases; unmatched junction bases: 4. As DNA, the CDR3 is TGTGCCAGCAGTTTTTGGGACAGGGGGCTGAATGAGCAGTTCTTC. Protein: CASSFWDRGLNEQFF.

The chain uses TRBV7-8 and TRBJ1-5; D is uncertain. This CDR3 has 16 amino acids. CDR1 is SGHVS and CDR2 is FQNEAQ in the germline V gene. Trimming removed 5 bases from V and 1 base from J, with 15 bases in between. This chain's CDR3 is CASSTLPRASNQPQHF. The CDR3 DNA reads as TGTGCCAGCAGCACACTGCCCCGAGCAAGCAATCAGCCCCAGCATTTT.

There are many counts of this clonotype. The chain joins TRBV27 to TRBJ1-4; 7 bases map to TRBD1. The V gene's germline CDR1 is MNHEY and CDR2 SMNVEV (reference sequence). Trimming removed 0 bases from V and 7 bases from J; junction bases left unmatched: 5. The CDR3 contains 15 residues. CDR3 protein: CASSLSGQWSEKLFF. DNA of the CDR3: TGTGCCAGCAGTTTATCGGGACAGTGGAGTGAAAAACTGTTTTTT.

This clonotype was detected a few times. V usage is TRBV12-3 or TRBV12-4 and J usage is TRBJ1-5; tentative D call: TRBD1 (5 bases). Trimming took off 3 bases at V and 7 bases at J, with 13 bases between the two ends. The CDR3 is made up of 14 amino acids. CDR3 DNA sequence: TGTGCCAGCAGTTTTCAGCAGGGAGGACAGCCCCAGCATTTT. It translates to CASSFQQGGQPQHF.

The chain couples TRBV7-9 to TRBJ2-2; D remains unclear. Looked up from germline, CDR1 is SEHNR and CDR2 is FQNEAQ (reference sequence). Trimming stripped 2 bases from V and 1 base from J, with 8 bases between. This CDR3 spans 15 amino acids. The CDR3 region is CASSLLRLNTGELFF. CDR3 bases: TGTGCCAGCAGCTTATTGAGATTGAACACCGGGGAGCTGTTTTTT.

This clonotype was recorded a few times. Sequence at one end of the junction differs from germline and may be a read error. The chain joins TRBV4-1 to TRBJ2-1, with 8 bases aligning to TRBD2. Germline CDR1 MGHRA, CDR2 YSYEKL. The CDR3 loop spans 17 amino acids. The CDR3 DNA reads TGCGCCAGCAGCCAAACAGGCAGGCGGGGGGTCTACAATAAGCAGTTCTTC. Its translation is CASSQTGRRGVYNKQFF.

This clonotype showed up just a few times. The J gene is TRBJ1-2, the V gene TRBV5-1; 7 bases are shared with TRBD1. The ends lost 0 bases at V and 6 bases at J; junction bases unmatched: 14. This CDR3 has 17 residues. CDR1 is SGHRS and CDR2 is YFSETQ in the germline V gene. Written as DNA, the CDR3 is TGCGCCAGCAGCTTGGGGGGACAGACCTGGGTGGATGATGGCTACACCTTC. Amino acid sequence: CASSLGGQTWVDDGYTF.

This clonotype has more than one count but fewer than ten. The chain is built from TRBV3-1 and TRBJ1-2; weak D call: TRBD1 (6 bases). Trimming took 2 bases from V and 4 from J, leaving 11 bases between them. The germline CDR1 and CDR2 sequences are LGHDT and YNNKEL (reference sequence). This CDR3 spans 14 amino acids. CDR3: CASSQLQGGYGYTF. The CDR3 nucleotides are TGTGCCAGCAGCCAACTACAGGGTGGCTATGGCTACACCTTC.

This chain's CDR3 is CASSPWTGKDEAFF. The CDR3 region has the DNA TGTGCCAGTAGTCCATGGACAGGGAAGGATGAAGCTTTCTTT. The rearrangement joins TRBV19 to TRBJ1-1; 8 bases line up with TRBD1. Germline V CDR1 and CDR2: LNHDA, SQIVND (reference sequence). Losses at the gene ends were 5 bases for V and 7 bases for J; bases not matched to a gene: 9. The CDR3 is made up of 14 amino acids.

The sample holds many counts of this clonotype. The chain recombines TRBV6-1 with TRBJ1-1; D is ambiguous. Between the trimmed V and J ends, which lost 6 bases and 3 bases, there was a span of 14 bases. The CDR3 contains 14 residues. Germline V gene sequence: CDR1 MNHNS, CDR2 SASEGT. In DNA, the CDR3 is TGTGCCAGCAGACCCTCAGCCGGGGACACTGAAGCTTTCTTT. Its translation: CASRPSAGDTEAFF.

This clonotype was detected ten times or more. In DNA, the CDR3 is TGTGCCTGGATTCCCGACAGGGGAGGCTACGAGCAGTACTTC. The encoded protein is CAWIPDRGGYEQYF. The chain uses TRBV30 and TRBJ2-7, with TRBD1 matching over 8 bases. V was pared by 4 bases and J by 3 bases, with 8 bases of the junction left unmatched. CDR1 and CDR2 (germline): GTSNPN, SVGIG (reference sequence). The CDR3 is 14 amino acids. Full variable domain (outside the CDR3, taken from reference TRBV30 and TRBJ2-7): SQTIHQWPATLVQPVGSPLSLECTVEGTSNPNLYWYRQAAGRGLQLLFYSVGIGQISSEVPQNLSASRPQDRQFILSSKKLLLSDSGFYLCAWIPDRGGYEQYFGPGTRLTVT.

The chain links TRBV5-1 to TRBJ2-5; perhaps TRBD2 as D (5 bases). In germline, CDR1 is SGHRS, CDR2 YFSETQ. The CDR3 contains 14 residues. V was shortened by 4 bases and J by 5 bases, with 15 bases between the two germline ends. CDR3 sequence reads: CASSPRPGGETQYF. The CDR3, as DNA: TGCGCCAGCAGCCCGAGACCCGGCGGGGAGACCCAGTACTTC.

The chain links TRBV6-1 to TRBJ1-2; 9 positions agree with TRBD1. CDR1 MNHNS and CDR2 SASEGT come from the germline V gene. Trimming cost V 5 bases and J 2 bases; bases outside gene matches: 12. The CDR3 runs to 17 residues. The chain's CDR3 is CASSIPTGGALNYGYTF. The CDR3 nucleotides read TGTGCCAGCAGTATTCCCACAGGGGGCGCTTTGAACTATGGCTACACCTTC.

This clonotype was counted between two and nine times. This chain joins TRBV10-1 and TRBJ2-2; TRBD1 is a possible D gene (6 bases). The CDR3 runs to 16 residues. Germline CDR1 is WNHNN and CDR2 is SYGVQD (reference sequence). The V gene lost 7 bases and the J gene lost 0 bases, with 15 bases spanning the gap. The CDR3 DNA follows: TGCGCCAGCACCCCTGGGGGCAGCGCGAACACCGGGGAGCTGTTTTTT. As protein: CASTPGGSANTGELFF.

This clonotype occurred a few times. This sequence joins TRBV7-9 and TRBJ2-7; the D gene could be TRBD1 or TRBD2 (5 bases each). V was clipped by 5 bases and J by 2 bases, with 13 bases between them. The CDR3 runs to 14 residues. Germline V gene lookup returns CDR1 SEHNR and CDR2 FQNEAQ (reference sequence). CDR3 sequence reads: CASSQPGRTYEQYF. CDR3 in DNA: TGTGCCAGCAGCCAACCGGGACGAACCTACGAGCAGTACTTC.

This chain links TRBV7-9 with TRBJ2-1; D remains ambiguous. The V end was cut by 1 base, the J end by 2 bases, with 9 bases between. The germline V gene encodes CDR1 SEHNR and CDR2 FQNEAQ (reference sequence). This CDR3 contains 15 residues. The CDR3 reads CASSLGGDPYNEQFF. CDR3 coding DNA: TGTGCCAGCAGCTTAGGAGGCGATCCCTACAATGAGCAGTTCTTC.

The rearrangement joins TRBV6-1 to TRBJ1-5; weak D call: TRBD1 (6 bases). Germline V gene lookup returns CDR1 MNHNS and CDR2 SASEGT. The CDR3 is made up of 16 amino acids. Trimming shortened V by 9 bases and J by 2 bases, and 20 bases separated the two germline ends. DNA for the CDR3: TGTGCCAGTAAAGAAGGGGGAACCGGGGGCAATCAGCCCCAGCATTTT. Residues: CASKEGGTGGNQPQHF.

The chain recombines TRBV14 with TRBJ1-5; D ambiguous. CDR1 SGHDN and CDR2 FVKESK come from the germline V gene. Between the trimmed V and J ends, which lost 0 bases and 6 bases, there was a span of 6 bases. The CDR3 has 13 amino acids. In DNA form, the CDR3 reads TGTGCCAGCAGCCAAGATCAGTTTCAGCCCCAGCATTTT. It translates to CASSQDQFQPQHF.

This clonotype was observed at least ten times. This chain connects TRBV7-9 to TRBJ2-5, with 11 bases identical to TRBD2. The CDR3 runs to 16 residues. Germline loops: CDR1 SEHNR, CDR2 FQNEAQ (reference sequence). Trimming cost V 4 bases and J 1 base; bases outside gene matches: 5. The CDR3 DNA reads as TGTGCCAGCAGCTCCCGAGGACTAGCGGGCCAAGAGACCCAGTACTTC. Its translation is CASSSRGLAGQETQYF.